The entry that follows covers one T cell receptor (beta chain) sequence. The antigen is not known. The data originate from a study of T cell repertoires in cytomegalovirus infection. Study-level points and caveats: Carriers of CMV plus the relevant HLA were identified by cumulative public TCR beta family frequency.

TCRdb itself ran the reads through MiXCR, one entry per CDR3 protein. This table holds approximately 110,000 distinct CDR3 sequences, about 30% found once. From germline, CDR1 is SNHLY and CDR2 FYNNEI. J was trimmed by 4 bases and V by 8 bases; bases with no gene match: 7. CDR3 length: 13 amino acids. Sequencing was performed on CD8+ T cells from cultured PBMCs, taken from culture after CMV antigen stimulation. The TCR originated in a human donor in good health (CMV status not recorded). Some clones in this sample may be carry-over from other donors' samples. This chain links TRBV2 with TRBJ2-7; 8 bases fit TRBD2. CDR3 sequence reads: CASVTGGRYEQYF. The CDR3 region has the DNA TGTGCCAGCGTGACGGGGGGGAGGTACGAGCAGTACTTC.